This passage covers 19 T cell receptor beta chains from one sample sequenced in a study of memory CD4+ T cells and cytomegalovirus serostatus (dated by TCRdb to between 2018 and 2020). Single viable CD3+CD4+CD8-CD45RO+ cells were sorted as memory CD4+ T cells on a FACSAria II. The protocol used for the library was the immunoSEQ multiplex PCR assay. TCRdb retrieved this table from immuneACCESS and kept in-frame rearrangements only. Not all clones are present; in checked studies, unresolved V genes account for under half, and no reason is known for the remainder. The sample table contains 50,000 or so clones; only one count was recorded for roughly 79% of them. Roughly 1.5% of the sample comes from the top ten. The sequenced sample consisted of memory CD4+ T cells from blood. These TCRs come from an adult in good health and CMV-seronegative.

The rearrangement joins TRBV11-3 to TRBJ2-7; weak D call: TRBD2 (6 bases). This CDR3 has 13 amino acids. With 1 base removed from V and 5 bases from J, the gap between germline ends came to 9 bases. The germline V gene has CDR1 SGHNT and CDR2 YENEEA. The CDR3 nucleotides are TGTGCCAGCAGCTTAGCGCCGGGGGACGAGCAGTACTTC. Translated: CASSLAPGDEQYF.

The chain couples TRBV4-3 to TRBJ1-2; the D gene is possibly TRBD1 (6 bases). Trimming cost V 2 bases and J 7 bases, with 17 bases left between them. The CDR3 totals 15 residues. Germline V gene data show CDR1 as LGHNA and CDR2 as YSLEER. Here the CDR3 reads CASSQSSRGGRGYTF. CDR3 DNA: TGCGCCAGCAGCCAAAGCAGCAGGGGTGGTCGTGGCTACACCTTC.

The rearrangement uses TRBV28 and TRBJ1-3; D perhaps matches TRBD1 (6 bases). Trimming took 8 bases from V and 4 from J, leaving 15 bases between them. Germline V gives CDR1 MDHEN, CDR2 SYDVKM. The CDR3 runs 14 residues. Written as DNA, the CDR3 is TGTGCCAGCCAACCAGGGACATACGGAAACACCATATATTTT. It encodes CASQPGTYGNTIYF.

The V and J genes are TRBV30 and TRBJ2-1, with 14 bases matching TRBD2. The CDR3 has 14 amino acids. With 8 bases clipped from V and 7 bases from J, the junction kept 7 bases outside the gene matches. CDR1 is GTSNPN, CDR2 SVGIG, per germline (reference sequence). This CDR3 reads CAGPGLAGANEQFF. CDR3 DNA sequence: TGTGCCGGACCGGGACTAGCGGGAGCGAATGAGCAGTTCTTC.

This sequence joins TRBV7-2 and TRBJ2-3, with TRBD2 identical over 7 bases. Germline CDR1 is SGHTA and CDR2 is FQGNSA. Trimming removed 5 bases from V and 4 bases from J; junction bases left unmatched: 15. CDR3 length: 17 amino acids. For the CDR3, the DNA is TGTGCCAGCAGCGCCAGACTAGGTGGGAGGGCCTCAGATACGCAGTATTTT. This codes for CASSARLGGRASDTQYF.

In this sample, this clone turned up once. The sample holds other DNA sequences that translate to the same CDR3. This sequence joins TRBV5-1 and TRBJ1-2; D is unclear. V lost 0 bases to trimming and J lost 2 bases, with 5 bases between them. In germline, CDR1 is SGHRS, CDR2 YFSETQ. The CDR3 is 13 residues long. The CDR3 coding sequence is TGCGCCAGCAGCTTGGAAGGGAACTATGGCTACACCTTC. The encoded protein is CASSLEGNYGYTF.

To note about this clone: Other nucleotide sequences in the sample specify the same CDR3. The V call is TRBV5-6, the J call TRBJ1-1; 8 bases agree with TRBD1. With V trimmed by 2 bases and J by 1 base, 4 bases remained unmatched. Germline CDR1 is SGHDT and CDR2 is YYEEEE. The CDR3 length is 15 residues. CDR3 region: CASSFDRGRNTEAFF. Written as DNA, the CDR3 is TGTGCCAGCAGCTTTGACAGGGGACGGAACACTGAAGCTTTCTTT. Based on the CDR3 plus reference TRBV5-6 and TRBJ1-1, the full variable domain is DAGVTQSPTHLIKTRGQQVTLRCSPKSGHDTVSWYQQALGQGPQFIFQYYEEEERQRGNFPDRFSGHQFPNYSSELNVNALLLGDSALYLCASSFDRGRNTEAFFGQGTRLTVV.

Written as DNA, the CDR3 is TGTGCCAGCTCAGCTCAACCCGGGCGATTCCCTGGGGCCAACGTCCTGACTTTC. Its protein is CASSAQPGRFPGANVLTF. The chain couples TRBV18 to TRBJ2-6; D is ambiguous. Germline CDR1 KGHSH, CDR2 LQKENI. Trimming removed 5 bases at V and 2 bases at J, with 19 bases between. This CDR3 has 18 residues.

A few counts support this clone. This chain connects TRBV5-1 to TRBJ1-1; D uncertain. Deletions cut 0 bases from V and 4 bases from J, with 10 bases between. This CDR3 is built from 14 residues. CDR1 is SGHRS, CDR2 YFSETQ, per germline. The CDR3 here is CASSLEWGGTEAFF. CDR3 DNA sequence: TGCGCCAGCAGCTTGGAGTGGGGAGGCACTGAAGCTTTCTTT.

This chain links TRBV15 with TRBJ1-1, with D possibly TRBD1 on 6 matching bases. The CDR3 has 14 residues. Germline V gene data show CDR1 as LNHNV and CDR2 as YYDKDF (reference sequence). Trimming cost V 9 bases and J 5 bases, with 19 bases left between them. CDR3 sequence: CATGLGGMGTEAFF. CDR3 nucleotide sequence: TGTGCCACAGGCCTAGGGGGTATGGGGACTGAAGCTTTCTTT.

The chain links TRBV29-1 to TRBJ2-7; 11 bases fit TRBD2. The CDR3 is 15 residues long. Losses at the gene ends were 2 bases for V and 7 bases for J; bases not matched to a gene: 10. CDR1 is SQVTM, CDR2 ANQGSEA, per germline. The CDR3 region is CSVEKGLAGGQEQYF. DNA of the CDR3: TGCAGCGTTGAAAAGGGGCTAGCGGGAGGACAAGAGCAGTACTTC.

This clone was found a few times. The chain employs TRBV27 and TRBJ2-2; 8 bases agree with TRBD2. After removal of 10 bases from V and 0 bases from J, the junction contained 7 bases not matched to a gene. Germline CDR1 is MNHEY and CDR2 is SMNVEV (reference sequence). The CDR3 covers 15 residues. The CDR3, as DNA: TGTGCCACCTCATTGACTAGCGCGAACACCGGGGAGCTGTTTTTT. As protein: CATSLTSANTGELFF.

The V call is TRBV18, the J call TRBJ2-2, with a weak D call TRBD1 (5 bases). V was cut by 5 bases and J by 6 bases, with 10 bases left in between. The CDR3 is made up of 13 amino acids. Germline V lookup: CDR1 KGHSH, CDR2 LQKENI. CDR3 in amino acids: CASSSQVSGELFF. Here the CDR3 DNA reads TGTGCCAGCTCATCACAGGTCTCCGGGGAGCTGTTTTTT.

V usage is TRBV5-1 and J usage is TRBJ2-3, with 7 bases that match TRBD2. The CDR3 loop spans 14 amino acids. Germline V CDR1 and CDR2: SGHRS, YFSETQ. With 0 bases clipped from V and 3 bases from J, the junction kept 1 base outside the gene matches. The CDR3 coding sequence is TGCGCCAGCAGCTTGGGCGGGAGTACAGATACGCAGTATTTT. Its translation: CASSLGGSTDTQYF. Full variable domain (missing parts from reference TRBV5-1 and TRBJ2-3): KAGVTQTPRYLIKTRGQQVTLSCSPISGHRSVSWYQQTPGQGLQFLFEYFSETQRNKGNFPGRFSGRQFSNSRSEMNVSTLELGDSALYLCASSLGGSTDTQYFGPGTRLTVL.

In DNA form, the CDR3 reads TGCGCCAGCAGCTGGACTAGCGGTCCGAGGGGTGAGCAGTTCTTC. Protein: CASSWTSGPRGEQFF. V usage is TRBV5-1 and J usage is TRBJ2-1; 10 bases are shared with TRBD2. CDR3 size: 15 residues. Per germline, CDR1 SGHRS and CDR2 YFSETQ. After removal of 3 bases from V and 9 bases from J, the junction contained 9 bases not matched to a gene.

This chain uses TRBV9 with TRBJ2-2, with D possibly matching TRBD1 (6 bases). This CDR3 has 18 amino acids. V was shortened by 4 bases and J by 0 bases, with 19 bases between the two germline ends. Germline values: CDR1 SGDLS, CDR2 YYNGEE. CDR3 sequence (DNA): TGTGCCAGCAGCCCCAACCATTTGACAGGAACGAACACCGGGGAGCTGTTTTTT. It translates to CASSPNHLTGTNTGELFF.

This chain links TRBV19 with TRBJ2-1; 8 bases match TRBD2. CDR1 is LNHDA, CDR2 SQIVND, per germline (reference sequence). This CDR3 is built from 15 residues. V dropped 4 bases and J dropped 5; count of bases not matched to a gene: 7. CDR3 residues: CASSSRAGGDNEQFF. Written as DNA, the CDR3 is TGTGCCAGTAGTAGTAGGGCGGGGGGCGACAATGAGCAGTTCTTC.

This chain links TRBV5-1 with TRBJ2-5; the D call may be TRBD1 or TRBD2 (5 bases each). The CDR3 contains 15 residues. Germline CDR1 and CDR2: SGHRS and YFSETQ. Trimming cost V 4 bases and J 1 base, with 14 bases left between them. In DNA form, the CDR3 reads TGCGCCAGCAGCGCAGCGAGGGACCCCCAAGAGACCCAGTACTTC. Translation: CASSAARDPQETQYF. The full variable domain, its missing parts supplied by reference TRBV5-1 and TRBJ2-5, is KAGVTQTPRYLIKTRGQQVTLSCSPISGHRSVSWYQQTPGQGLQFLFEYFSETQRNKGNFPGRFSGRQFSNSRSEMNVSTLELGDSALYLCASSAARDPQETQYFGPGTRLLVL.

V is TRBV4-3 and J is TRBJ2-7, with D possibly matching TRBD1 (6 bases). The V end was cut by 0 bases, the J end by 0 bases, with 18 bases between. The germline V gene has CDR1 LGHNA and CDR2 YSLEER. CDR3 length: 18 amino acids. The CDR3 loop reads CASSQDWGTGINSYEQYF. DNA of the CDR3: TGCGCCAGCAGCCAAGATTGGGGAACAGGGATCAACTCCTACGAGCAGTACTTC.